This note documents a single TCR beta chain sequence. The data were obtained in a study of blood T cell repertoires in COVID-19. The wider study: Collection of acute and convalescent COVID-19 samples took place in the United States, Italy and Spain. The analysed material was cDNA or gDNA that came from T cells, B-cell-depleted T cells, or PBMCs.

In the authors' workflow: Researchers report that nucleated cell counts were estimated from reference gene primer amplification. TCRdb keeps only in-frame clones here, not all; method: immunoSEQ multiplex PCR. V, J and clone size derive from that table, while D and trimming were established from the DNA sequence. The table lists 100,000 to 150,000 clones, around 89% of them singletons. This CDR3 region has 16 residues. Unmatched junction bases numbered 7, after V lost 7 bases and J lost 4 bases. CDR1 is MNHEY, CDR2 SMNVEV, per germline (reference sequence). The sample was peripheral blood. The chain carries TRBV27 and TRBJ2-2; TRBD2 matches at 12 bases. The receptor comes from a man between 45 and 60 years old with acute or convalescent COVID-19. The CDR3 sequence: CASTAGLAGRTGELFF. The CDR3 coding sequence is TGTGCCAGCACTGCAGGACTAGCGGGGCGCACCGGGGAGCTGTTTTTT.